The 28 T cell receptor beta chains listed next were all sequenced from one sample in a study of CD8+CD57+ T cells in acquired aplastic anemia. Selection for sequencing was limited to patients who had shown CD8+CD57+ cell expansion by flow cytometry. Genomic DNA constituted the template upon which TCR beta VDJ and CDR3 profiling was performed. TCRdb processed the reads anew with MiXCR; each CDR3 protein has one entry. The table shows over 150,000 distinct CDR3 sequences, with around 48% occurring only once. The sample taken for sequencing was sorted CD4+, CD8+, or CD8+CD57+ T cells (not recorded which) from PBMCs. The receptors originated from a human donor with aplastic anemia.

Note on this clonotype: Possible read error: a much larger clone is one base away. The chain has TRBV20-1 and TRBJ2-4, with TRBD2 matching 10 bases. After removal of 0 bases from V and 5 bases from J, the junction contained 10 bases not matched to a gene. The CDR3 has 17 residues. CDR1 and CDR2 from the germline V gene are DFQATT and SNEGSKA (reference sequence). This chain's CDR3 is CSARDLLASGSENIQYF. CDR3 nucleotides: TGCAGTGCTAGAGATCTCCTCGCTAGCGGGAGCGAAAACATTCAGTACTTC.

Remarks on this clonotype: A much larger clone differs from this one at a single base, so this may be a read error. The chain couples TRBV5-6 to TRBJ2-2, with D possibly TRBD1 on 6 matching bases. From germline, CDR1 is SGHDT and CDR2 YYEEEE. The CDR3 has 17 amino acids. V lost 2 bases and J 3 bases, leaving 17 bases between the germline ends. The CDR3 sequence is CASSFAQGPKDTGELFF. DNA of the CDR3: TGTGCCAGCAGCTTCGCGCAGGGGCCCAAGGACACCGGGGAGCTGTTTTTT.

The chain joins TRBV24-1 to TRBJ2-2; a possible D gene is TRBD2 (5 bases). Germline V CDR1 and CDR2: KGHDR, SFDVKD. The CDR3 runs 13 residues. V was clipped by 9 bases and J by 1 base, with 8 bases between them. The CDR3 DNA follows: TGTGCCACCGGCGGGCAGAACACCGGGGAGCTGTTTTTT. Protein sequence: CATGGQNTGELFF.

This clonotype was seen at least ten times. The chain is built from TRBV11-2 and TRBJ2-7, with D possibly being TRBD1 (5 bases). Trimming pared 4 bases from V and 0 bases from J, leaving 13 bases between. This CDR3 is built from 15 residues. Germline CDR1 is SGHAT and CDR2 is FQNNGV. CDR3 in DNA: TGTGCCAGCAGCTCACGACAGTTCGTCTCCTACGAGCAGTACTTC. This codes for CASSSRQFVSYEQYF.

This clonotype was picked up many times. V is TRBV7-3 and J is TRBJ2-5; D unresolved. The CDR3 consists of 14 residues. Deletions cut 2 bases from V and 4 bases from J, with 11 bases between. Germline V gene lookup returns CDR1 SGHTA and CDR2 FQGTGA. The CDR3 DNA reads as TGTGCCAGCAGCTTAGATCCAGTCAGAGAGACCCAGTACTTC. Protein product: CASSLDPVRETQYF.

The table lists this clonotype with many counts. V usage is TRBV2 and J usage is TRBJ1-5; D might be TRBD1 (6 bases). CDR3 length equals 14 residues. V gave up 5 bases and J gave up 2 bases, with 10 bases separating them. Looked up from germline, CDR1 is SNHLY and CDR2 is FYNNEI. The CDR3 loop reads CASSRRQGNQPQHF. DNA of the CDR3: TGTGCCAGCAGTAGGCGACAGGGCAATCAGCCCCAGCATTTT.

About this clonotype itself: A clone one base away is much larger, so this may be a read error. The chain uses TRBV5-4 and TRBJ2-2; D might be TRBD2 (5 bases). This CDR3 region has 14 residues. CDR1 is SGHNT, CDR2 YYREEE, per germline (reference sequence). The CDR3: CASSTIGRTGEPFF. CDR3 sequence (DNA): TGTGCCAGCAGCACCATCGGCCGCACCGGGGAGCCGTTTTTT.

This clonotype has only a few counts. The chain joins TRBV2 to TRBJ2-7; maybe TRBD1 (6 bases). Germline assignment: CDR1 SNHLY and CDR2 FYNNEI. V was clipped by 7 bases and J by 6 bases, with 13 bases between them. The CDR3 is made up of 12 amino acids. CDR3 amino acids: CASTLTGSEQYF. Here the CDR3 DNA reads TGTGCCAGCACCTTAACAGGGTCCGAGCAGTACTTC.

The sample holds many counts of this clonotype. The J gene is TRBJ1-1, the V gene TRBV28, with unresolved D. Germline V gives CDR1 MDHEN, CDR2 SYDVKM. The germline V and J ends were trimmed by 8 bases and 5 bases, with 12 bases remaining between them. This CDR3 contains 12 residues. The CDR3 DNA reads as TGTGCCAGCCGGGTAGGGAGTACTGAAGCTTTCTTT. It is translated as CASRVGSTEAFF.

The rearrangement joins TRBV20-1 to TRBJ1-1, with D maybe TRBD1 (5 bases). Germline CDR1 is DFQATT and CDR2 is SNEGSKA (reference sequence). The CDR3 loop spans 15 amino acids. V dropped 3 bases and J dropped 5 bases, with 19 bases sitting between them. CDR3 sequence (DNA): TGCAGTGCTAGGGGGGTGGACACCGCGGATACTGAAGCTTTCTTT. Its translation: CSARGVDTADTEAFF.

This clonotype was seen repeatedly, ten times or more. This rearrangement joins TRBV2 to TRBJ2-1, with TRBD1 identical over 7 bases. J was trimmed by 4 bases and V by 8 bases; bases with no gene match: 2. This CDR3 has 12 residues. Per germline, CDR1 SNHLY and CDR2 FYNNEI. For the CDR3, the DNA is TGTGCCAGCGGGACAGAGTACAATGAGCAGTTCTTC. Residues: CASGTEYNEQFF.

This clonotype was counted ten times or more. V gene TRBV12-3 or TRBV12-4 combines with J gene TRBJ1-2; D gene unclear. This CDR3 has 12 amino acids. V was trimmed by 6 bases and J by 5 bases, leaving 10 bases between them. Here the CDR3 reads CASRPTGYGYTF. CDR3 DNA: TGTGCCAGCAGACCAACGGGGTATGGCTACACCTTC.

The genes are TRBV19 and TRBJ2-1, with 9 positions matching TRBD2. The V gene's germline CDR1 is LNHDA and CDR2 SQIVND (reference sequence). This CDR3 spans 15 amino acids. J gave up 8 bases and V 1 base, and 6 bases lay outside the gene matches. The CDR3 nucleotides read TGTGCCAGTAGTATAGGTGGGACTAGCATTCATGAGCAGTTCTTC. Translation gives CASSIGGTSIHEQFF.

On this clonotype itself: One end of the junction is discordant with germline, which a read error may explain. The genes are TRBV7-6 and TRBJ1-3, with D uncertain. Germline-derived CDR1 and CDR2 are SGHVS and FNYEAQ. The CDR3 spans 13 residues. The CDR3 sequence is CASSPTLGNTIYF. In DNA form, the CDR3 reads TGTGCCAGCAGCCCGACACTTGGAAACACCATATACTTT.

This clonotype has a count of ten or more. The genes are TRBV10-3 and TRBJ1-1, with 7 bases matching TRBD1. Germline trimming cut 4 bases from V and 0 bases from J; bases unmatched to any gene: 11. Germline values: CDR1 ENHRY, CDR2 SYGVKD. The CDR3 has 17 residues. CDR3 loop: CAISAYYGTVMNTEAFF. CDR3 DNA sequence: TGTGCCATCAGTGCATACTACGGGACAGTCATGAACACTGAAGCTTTCTTT.

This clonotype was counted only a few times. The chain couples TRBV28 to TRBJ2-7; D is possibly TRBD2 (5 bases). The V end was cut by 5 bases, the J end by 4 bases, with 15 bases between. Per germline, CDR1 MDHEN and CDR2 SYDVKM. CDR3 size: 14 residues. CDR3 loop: CASSTPGVRYEQYF. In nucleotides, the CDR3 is TGTGCCAGCAGTACCCCCGGGGTTAGGTACGAGCAGTACTTC.

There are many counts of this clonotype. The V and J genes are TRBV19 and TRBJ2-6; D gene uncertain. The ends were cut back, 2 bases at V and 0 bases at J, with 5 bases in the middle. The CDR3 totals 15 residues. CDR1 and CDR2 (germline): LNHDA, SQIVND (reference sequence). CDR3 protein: CASSIYTSGANVLTF. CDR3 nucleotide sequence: TGTGCCAGTAGTATATATACCTCTGGGGCCAACGTCCTGACTTTC.

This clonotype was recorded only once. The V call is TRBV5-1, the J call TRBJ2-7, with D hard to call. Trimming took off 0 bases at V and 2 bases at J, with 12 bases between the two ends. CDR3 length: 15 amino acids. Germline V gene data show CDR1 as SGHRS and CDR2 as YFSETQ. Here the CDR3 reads CASSLGPAQTYEQYF. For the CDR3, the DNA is TGCGCCAGCAGCTTGGGGCCTGCGCAGACCTACGAGCAGTACTTC.

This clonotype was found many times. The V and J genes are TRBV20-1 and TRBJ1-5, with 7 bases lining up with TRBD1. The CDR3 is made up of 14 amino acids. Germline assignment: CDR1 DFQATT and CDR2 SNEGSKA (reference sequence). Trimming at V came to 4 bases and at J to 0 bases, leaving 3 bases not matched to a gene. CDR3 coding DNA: TGCAGTGCTACTCCAGGGGGTAGCAATCAGCCCCAGCATTTT. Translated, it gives CSATPGGSNQPQHF.

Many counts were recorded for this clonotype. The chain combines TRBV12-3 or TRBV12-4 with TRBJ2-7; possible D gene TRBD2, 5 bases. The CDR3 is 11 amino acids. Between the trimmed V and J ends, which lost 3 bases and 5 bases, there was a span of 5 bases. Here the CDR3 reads CASSFGDEQYF. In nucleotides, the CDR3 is TGTGCCAGCAGTTTCGGGGACGAGCAGTACTTC.

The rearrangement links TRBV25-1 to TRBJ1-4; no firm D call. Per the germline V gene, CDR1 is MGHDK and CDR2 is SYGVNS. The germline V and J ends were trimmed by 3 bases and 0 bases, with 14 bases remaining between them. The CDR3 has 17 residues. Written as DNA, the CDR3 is TGTGCCAGCAGTGACTCCATAACAAGTGCAACTAATGAAAAACTGTTTTTT. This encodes CASSDSITSATNEKLFF.

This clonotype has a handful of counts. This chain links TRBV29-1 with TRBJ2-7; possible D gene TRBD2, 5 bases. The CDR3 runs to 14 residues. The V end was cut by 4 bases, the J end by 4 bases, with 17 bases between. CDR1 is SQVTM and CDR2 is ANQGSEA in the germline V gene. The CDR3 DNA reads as TGCAGCGTTGGTTTGTGGGAGCCAACTTACGAGCAGTACTTC. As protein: CSVGLWEPTYEQYF.

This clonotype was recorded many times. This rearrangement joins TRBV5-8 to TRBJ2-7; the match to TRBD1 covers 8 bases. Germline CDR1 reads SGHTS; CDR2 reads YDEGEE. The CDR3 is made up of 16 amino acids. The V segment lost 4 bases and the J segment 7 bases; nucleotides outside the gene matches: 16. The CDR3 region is CASSPAKSGQAREQYF. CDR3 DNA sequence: TGTGCCAGCAGCCCGGCCAAGTCGGGACAGGCGAGAGAGCAGTACTTC.

The CDR3 DNA reads TGTGCCAGCAGCCACCCGGGACAGAGCCACGAGCAGTACTTC. Its translation: CASSHPGQSHEQYF. The chain is built from TRBV19 and TRBJ2-7, with 7 bases matching TRBD1. CDR3 length equals 14 residues. Trimming took 9 bases from V and 5 from J; bases not matched to a gene: 13. The germline V gene encodes CDR1 LNHDA and CDR2 SQIVND (reference sequence).

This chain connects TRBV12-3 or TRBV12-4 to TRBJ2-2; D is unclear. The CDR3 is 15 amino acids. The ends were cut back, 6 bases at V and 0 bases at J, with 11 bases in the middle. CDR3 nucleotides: TGTGCCAGCAGCCGCAGTGTTACGAACACCGGGGAGCTGTTTTTT. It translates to CASSRSVTNTGELFF.

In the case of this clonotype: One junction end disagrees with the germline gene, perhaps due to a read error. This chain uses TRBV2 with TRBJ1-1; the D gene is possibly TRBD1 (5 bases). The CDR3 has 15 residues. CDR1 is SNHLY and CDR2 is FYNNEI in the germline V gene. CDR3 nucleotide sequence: TGTGCCAGCGGTATCCGGGACCTTGGTGGGACTGAAGCTTCCTTT. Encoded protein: CASGIRDLGGTEASF.

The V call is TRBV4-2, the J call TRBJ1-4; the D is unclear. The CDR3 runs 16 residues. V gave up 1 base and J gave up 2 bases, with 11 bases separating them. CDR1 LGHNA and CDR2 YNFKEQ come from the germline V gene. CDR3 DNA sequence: TGTGCCAGCAGCCAAGCCCACTCCCCCACTAATGAAAAACTGTTTTTT. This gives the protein CASSQAHSPTNEKLFF.

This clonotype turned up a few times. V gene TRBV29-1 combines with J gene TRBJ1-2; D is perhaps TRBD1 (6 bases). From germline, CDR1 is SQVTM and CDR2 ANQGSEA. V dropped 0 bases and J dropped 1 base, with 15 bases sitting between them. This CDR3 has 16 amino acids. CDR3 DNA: TGCAGCGTTGAAGATGCTACAGGGTATGATAACTATGGCTACACCTTC. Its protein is CSVEDATGYDNYGYTF.